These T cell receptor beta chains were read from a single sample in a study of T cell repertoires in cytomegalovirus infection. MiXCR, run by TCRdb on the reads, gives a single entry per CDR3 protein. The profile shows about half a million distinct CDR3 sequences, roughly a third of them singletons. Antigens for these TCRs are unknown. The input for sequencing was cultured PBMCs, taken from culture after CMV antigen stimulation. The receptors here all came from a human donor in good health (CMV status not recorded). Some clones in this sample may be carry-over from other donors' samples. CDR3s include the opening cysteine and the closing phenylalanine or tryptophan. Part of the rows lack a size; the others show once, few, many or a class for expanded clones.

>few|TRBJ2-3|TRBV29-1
CSALTRAITDTQYF
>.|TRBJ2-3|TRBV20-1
CSAREVRRRTRVTDTQYF
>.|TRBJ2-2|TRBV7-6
CASSSASGELFF
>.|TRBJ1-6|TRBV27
CASSLTPGNLGGTSPLHF
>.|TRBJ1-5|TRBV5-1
CASSLVPGEGQPQHF
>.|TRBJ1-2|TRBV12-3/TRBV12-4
CASADRGRDGYTF
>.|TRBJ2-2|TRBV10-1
CASSESRVGTFAGELFF
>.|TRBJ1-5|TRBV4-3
CASSQAWESNQPQHF
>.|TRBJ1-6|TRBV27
CASSFDRGLTYNSPLHF
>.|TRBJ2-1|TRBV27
CASSSGLADEQFF
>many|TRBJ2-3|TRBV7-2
CASSPGRSTDTQYF
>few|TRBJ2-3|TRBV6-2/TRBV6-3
CASSYEEDTQYF
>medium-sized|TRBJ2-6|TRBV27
CASTRNSGANVLTF
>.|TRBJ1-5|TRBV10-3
CAISERGRKDQPQHF
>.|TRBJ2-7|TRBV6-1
CASSKSGTGTYEQYF
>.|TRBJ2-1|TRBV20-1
CSARPPTSGVVHNEQFF
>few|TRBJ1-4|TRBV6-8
CASSYLGPRGNEKLFF
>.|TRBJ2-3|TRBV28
CASSFPGLAGGVGTQYF
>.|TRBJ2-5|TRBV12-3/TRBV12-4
CASSLGEFETQYF
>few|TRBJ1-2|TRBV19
CASNPNGGQGYTF
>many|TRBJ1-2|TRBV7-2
CASSVRTVQGTF
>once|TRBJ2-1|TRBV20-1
CSARASPGLAEFF
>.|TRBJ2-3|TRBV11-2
CASSPGTHSGDTQYF
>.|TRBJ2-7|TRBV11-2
CASSLGIREAIYEQYF
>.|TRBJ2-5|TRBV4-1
CASSQEGLAAHSAQETQYF
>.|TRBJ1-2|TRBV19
CASSTAGPYGYTF
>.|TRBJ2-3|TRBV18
CASSTKWGSDTQYF
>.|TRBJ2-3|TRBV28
CASRDNLLSTDTQYF
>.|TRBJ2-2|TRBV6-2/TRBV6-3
CASSYSSRGARNRITGELFF
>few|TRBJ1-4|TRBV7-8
CASSPQLLGRSTNEKLFF
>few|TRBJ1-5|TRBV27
CASSRGQNSNQPQHF
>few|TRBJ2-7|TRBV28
CASTTSSNYEQYF
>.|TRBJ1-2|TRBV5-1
CASSLVTATNGYTF
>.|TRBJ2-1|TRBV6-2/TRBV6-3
CASSATKTGALYNEQFF
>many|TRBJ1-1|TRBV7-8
CASSLGTGDTEAFF
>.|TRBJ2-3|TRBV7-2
CASIPTATTDTQYF
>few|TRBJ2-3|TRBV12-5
CASGPWTDTQYF
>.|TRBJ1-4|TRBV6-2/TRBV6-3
CASSLQESEKLFF
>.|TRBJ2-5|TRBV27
CASSFSGNWTQYF
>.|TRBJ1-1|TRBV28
CASSLARQWATEAFF
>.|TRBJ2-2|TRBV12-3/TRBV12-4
CASSLIGVSYVFNTGELFF
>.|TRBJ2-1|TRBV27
CASSSPLAGGMSLSYNEQFF
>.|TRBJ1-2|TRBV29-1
CSVESWTETNYGYTF
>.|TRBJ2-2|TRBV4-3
CASSQDLGTGPTGELFF
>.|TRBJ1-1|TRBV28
CASSFWAQNTEAFF
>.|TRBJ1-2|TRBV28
CASSSPRGALGYTF
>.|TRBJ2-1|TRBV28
CASKGTSGTLDLFF
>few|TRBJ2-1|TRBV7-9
CASSSGLAGLLVPYNEQFF
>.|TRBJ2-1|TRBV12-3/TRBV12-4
CASSLPSAYNEQFF
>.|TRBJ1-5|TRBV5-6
CASSSTMDSLNQPQHF